The rows below give T cell receptor beta chains drawn from one sample of a study of T cells after yellow fever vaccination. TCRdb recomputed calls from the 5' RACE reads with MiXCR, one row per CDR3 protein. This sample has about 300,000 distinct CDR3 sequences, with 7.5% to 9.5% found just once. This material consisted of CD4+ T cells sorted from PBMCs, taken 5 days after the yellow fever booster vaccination. The receptor source for this set is a man aged 18 to 30 who received the YFV17D yellow fever vaccine. Both conserved end residues are part of each CDR3. Each record gives: clone size, J gene, D gene, V gene, CDR3 DNA, CDR3 protein. The D gene is left open where the match is weak. Rows give clone size only sometimes, using once, few, many, or a class for an expanded clone.

size: NA
J: TRBJ2-3
D: NA
V: TRBV5-1
DNA: TGCGCCAGCAGCTGGCAGGGCACAGATACGCAGTATTTT
CDR3: CASSWQGTDTQYF

size: NA
J: TRBJ1-1
D: TRBD1
V: TRBV2
DNA: TGTGCCAGCAGCGGGGATCGACAGGGAGGGGACACTGAAGCTTTCTTT
CDR3: CASSGDRQGGDTEAFF

size: few
J: TRBJ1-3
D: NA
V: TRBV6-5
DNA: TGTGCCAGCAGTTATGCCGCGTCTGGAAACACCATATATTTT
CDR3: CASSYAASGNTIYF

size: few
J: TRBJ2-3
D: NA
V: TRBV19
DNA: TGTGCCAGTAGTAATGAAGGGTACTCTAGCACAGATACGCAGTATTTT
CDR3: CASSNEGYSSTDTQYF

size: few
J: TRBJ2-3
D: NA
V: TRBV3-1
DNA: TGTGCCAGCAGCCCTCCCATGATAGGCCCGCCCGCAGATACGCAGTATTTT
CDR3: CASSPPMIGPPADTQYF

size: many
J: TRBJ2-2
D: NA
V: TRBV27
DNA: TGTGCCAGCCGCCGGTTCGGTAACACCGGGGAGCTGTTTTTT
CDR3: CASRRFGNTGELFF

size: few
J: TRBJ2-7
D: TRBD1
V: TRBV20-1
DNA: TGCAGTGCTAGGAAGGGACAGGGAGTCTACGAGCAGTACTTC
CDR3: CSARKGQGVYEQYF

size: few
J: TRBJ1-4
D: NA
V: TRBV7-9
DNA: TGTGCCAGCAGCTCAGCAACTAATGAAAAACTGTTTTTT
CDR3: CASSSATNEKLFF

size: few
J: TRBJ2-6
D: NA
V: TRBV13
DNA: TGTGCCAGCAGCCGCCCAGCTCTAGGAGGGTCCGCTGGGGCCAACGTCCTGACTTTC
CDR3: CASSRPALGGSAGANVLTF

size: NA
J: TRBJ1-1
D: NA
V: TRBV7-3
DNA: TGTGCCAGCAGCTATACACTGAACACTGAAGCTTTCTTT
CDR3: CASSYTLNTEAFF